The 18 T cell receptor beta chains listed next were all sequenced from one sample in a study of graft-versus-host responses after intestinal transplantation. The table came from immunoSEQ multiplex PCR; TCRdb's copy has only in-frame clones and leaves some out. The sample includes some 41,000 clones, approximately 89% of them seen just once. The material sequenced was PBMCs, taken less than 280 days after transplant. The origin of the receptors is a human patient who received an intestinal transplant, so some T cells may come from the graft donor.

The chain recombines TRBV14 with TRBJ1-3, with 8 bases fitting TRBD1. Germline CDR1 SGHDN, CDR2 FVKESK. The CDR3 runs 16 residues. Trimming took 3 bases from V and 5 from J; bases not matched to a gene: 9. The CDR3 loop reads CASSQTLDRARNTIYF. The CDR3 region has the DNA TGTGCCAGCAGCCAGACCCTGGACAGGGCAAGAAACACCATATATTTT.

The chain links TRBV11-2 to TRBJ1-2; no definite D call. CDR3 length: 13 amino acids. From germline, CDR1 is SGHAT and CDR2 FQNNGV. V was shortened by 7 bases and J by 5 bases, with 14 bases between the two germline ends. CDR3 region: CASTLSSGYGYTF. Written as DNA, the CDR3 is TGTGCCAGCACCCTTAGTAGTGGATATGGCTACACCTTC.

This clone was seen a single time. The V gene is TRBV30, the J gene TRBJ1-6, with D uncertain. Germline values: CDR1 GTSNPN, CDR2 SVGIG (reference sequence). The CDR3 extends over 16 amino acids. V lost 2 bases to trimming and J lost 4 bases, with 15 bases between them. Here the CDR3 DNA reads TGTGCCTGGAGTTGGGAACAAACTAAATATAATTCACCCCTCCACTTT. It encodes CAWSWEQTKYNSPLHF.

This chain connects TRBV6-1 to TRBJ2-3; D possibly matches TRBD1 or TRBD2 (6 bases each). This CDR3 has 15 residues. Trimming stripped 7 bases from V and 4 bases from J, with 18 bases between. In germline, CDR1 is MNHNS, CDR2 SASEGT. CDR3 coding DNA: TGTGCCAGCACCCACCGGGGGCCGGGGCCAGATACGCAGTATTTT. The encoded protein is CASTHRGPGPDTQYF.

The J gene is TRBJ2-5, the V gene TRBV6-4; D is possibly TRBD2 (5 bases). The assigned J gene may be wrong: the sequence end matches TRBJ2-7 better. This CDR3 spans 15 amino acids. CDR1 is MRHNA and CDR2 is SNTAGT in the germline V gene. CDR3 residues: CASQRFGNSSYEQYF. The CDR3, as DNA: TGTGCCAGCCAACGCTTCGGGAATTCTTCCTACGAGCAGTACTTC.

V gene TRBV27 combines with J gene TRBJ2-1, with D perhaps TRBD2 (6 bases). CDR1 is MNHEY, CDR2 SMNVEV, per germline (reference sequence). The CDR3 consists of 16 residues. The V gene lost 3 bases and the J gene lost 8 bases, with 20 bases spanning the gap. The CDR3 DNA sequence: TGTGCCAGCAGTTTGGTGGGGGAGGCCCCGAGGGATGAGCAGTTCTTC. Translation: CASSLVGEAPRDEQFF.

This chain joins TRBV2 and TRBJ1-2, with D tentatively TRBD1 (5 bases). Per germline, CDR1 SNHLY and CDR2 FYNNEI. CDR3 length: 13 residues. V was clipped by 7 bases and J by 4 bases, with 13 bases between them. The CDR3 nucleotides are TGTGCCAGCAACCCCGGGGGAAGCTATGGCTACACCTTC. Encoded protein: CASNPGGSYGYTF.

The chain has TRBV29-1 and TRBJ2-2; D ambiguous. CDR3 length: 15 amino acids. Trimming took off 7 bases at V and 0 bases at J, with 15 bases between the two ends. In germline, CDR1 is SQVTM, CDR2 ANQGSEA. The CDR3 sequence: CSAKGGTANTGELFF. The CDR3 DNA follows: TGCAGCGCCAAAGGTGGAACTGCGAACACCGGGGAGCTGTTTTTT.

This chain joins TRBV6-5 and TRBJ2-7, with TRBD1 identical over 8 bases. Losses at the gene ends were 4 bases for V and 2 bases for J; bases not matched to a gene: 7. The CDR3 loop spans 15 amino acids. Germline lookup yields CDR1 MNHEY and CDR2 SVGAGI. CDR3 DNA: TGTGCCAGCAGTTCCTCCGGGACAGGTCCCTACGAGCAGTACTTC. The encoded protein is CASSSSGTGPYEQYF.

The rearrangement links TRBV25-1 to TRBJ2-2, with 7 bases lining up with TRBD1. V lost 1 base and J lost 6; bases outside the gene matches: 8. This CDR3 has 16 residues. Germline-derived CDR1 and CDR2 are MGHDK and SYGVNS. The CDR3 nucleotides read TGTGCCAGCAGTGAATGGCAAAGGGGGCGTCCCGGGGAGCTGTTTTTT. As protein: CASSEWQRGRPGELFF.

The V and J genes are TRBV18 and TRBJ2-1; 8 bases agree with TRBD2. The germline V gene encodes CDR1 KGHSH and CDR2 LQKENI. The junction had 10 bases not matched to a gene; V was cut back by 3 bases and J by 0 bases. The CDR3 contains 18 residues. CDR3 DNA sequence: TGTGCCAGCTCACCCTGGACTAGCCCAACTAGCTCCTACAATGAGCAGTTCTTC. Encoded protein: CASSPWTSPTSSYNEQFF.

This clone was picked up one time. V usage is TRBV6-6 and J usage is TRBJ2-1; 11 positions match TRBD2. The CDR3 is made up of 16 amino acids. The germline V gene has CDR1 MNHNY and CDR2 SVGAGI (reference sequence). V gave up 6 bases and J gave up 2 bases; unmatched junction bases: 6. CDR3 sequence reads: CASSRALAGAYNEQFF. Written as DNA, the CDR3 is TGTGCCAGCAGCCGCGCACTAGCGGGGGCCTACAATGAGCAGTTCTTC.

The rearrangement uses TRBV25-1 and TRBJ1-1; D unresolved. The CDR3 is made up of 13 amino acids. V was clipped by 8 bases and J by 8 bases, with 18 bases between them. The germline gives CDR1 MGHDK, CDR2 SYGVNS. The CDR3 DNA reads as TGTGCCAGCGGTCCCCTGACGGGGTCCGAAGCTTTCTTT. Translating it yields CASGPLTGSEAFF.

CDR3: CASSSTAGGNTEAFF. In DNA, the CDR3 is TGTGCCAGCAGCTCGACAGCGGGGGGGAACACTGAAGCTTTCTTT. The rearrangement uses TRBV7-8 and TRBJ1-1, with D tentatively TRBD1 (5 bases). V was shortened by 4 bases and J by 1 base, with 13 bases between the two germline ends. Germline V gene lookup returns CDR1 SGHVS and CDR2 FQNEAQ. The CDR3 is made up of 15 amino acids.

V usage is TRBV19 and J usage is TRBJ2-5, with TRBD2 matching over 10 bases. Germline trimming cut 3 bases from V and 1 base from J; bases unmatched to any gene: 11. This CDR3 spans 18 amino acids. The germline V gene encodes CDR1 LNHDA and CDR2 SQIVND (reference sequence). As DNA, the CDR3 is TGTGCCAGTAGTATTTGGAGTAGCGGGGGGCAGGCCCAAGAGACCCAGTACTTC. This gives the protein CASSIWSSGGQAQETQYF.

V is TRBV5-1 and J is TRBJ2-1; TRBD2 aligns across 9 bases. The CDR3 loop spans 16 amino acids. Per germline, CDR1 SGHRS and CDR2 YFSETQ. V shed 4 bases, J shed 4 bases, and the junction held 9 bases outside the gene matches. The CDR3 is CASSPAASGAYNEQFF. The CDR3 DNA reads TGCGCCAGCAGCCCGGCGGCTAGCGGGGCTTACAATGAGCAGTTCTTC.

This clone has only one observation. The rearrangement joins TRBV7-2 to TRBJ2-1; tentative D call: TRBD2 (6 bases). The V end lost 2 bases, the J end lost 1 base, and 12 bases lay between the germline ends. The germline CDR1 and CDR2 sequences are SGHTA and FQGNSA. This CDR3 comprises 16 residues. CDR3 bases: TGTGCCAGCAGCTTACTGCGGGGACGGTCCTACAATGAGCAGTTCTTC. This encodes CASSLLRGRSYNEQFF.

This sequence joins TRBV19 and TRBJ2-5; 10 bases map to TRBD2. The CDR3 is made up of 14 amino acids. V lost 5 bases to trimming and J lost 2 bases; unmatched junction nucleotides: 2. Germline lookup yields CDR1 LNHDA and CDR2 SQIVND (reference sequence). The CDR3, as DNA: TGTGCCAGTAGTGAGCGGGGGGGTCAAGAGACCCAGTACTTC. Translated: CASSERGGQETQYF.